This T cell receptor (beta chain) was identified in a study of human T cells and chemical hapten exposure. V shed 7 bases and J 10 bases; nucleotides not matched to a gene: 10. Germline CDR1 SQVTM, CDR2 ANQGSEA. The CDR3 extends over 13 amino acids. The time point here: patch test 1, 2 weeks after DPC sensitization. This sample's treatment: therapeutic diphenylcyclopropenone sensitization with weekly scalp DPC. The template was total RNA from unfractionated whole blood. TCRdb passed the RACE reads through MiXCR, listing each CDR3 protein once. The table has about 34,000 distinct CDR3 sequences, around 6.5% seen once; the top ten hold 8% to 9.5%. This clonotype came up a few times.

V usage is TRBV29-1 and J usage is TRBJ1-6; 7 nucleotides line up with TRBD1. The source was whole blood, collected in connection with sensitization to the hapten diphenylcyclopropenone (DPC). This TCR was recovered from a woman in her 30s with alopecia areata. Some clones in this sample may be carry-over from other donors' samples. The CDR3 DNA reads as TGCAGCGCCCAAGACAGGGAGGGCTCACCCCTCCACTTT. It specifies CSAQDREGSPLHF.